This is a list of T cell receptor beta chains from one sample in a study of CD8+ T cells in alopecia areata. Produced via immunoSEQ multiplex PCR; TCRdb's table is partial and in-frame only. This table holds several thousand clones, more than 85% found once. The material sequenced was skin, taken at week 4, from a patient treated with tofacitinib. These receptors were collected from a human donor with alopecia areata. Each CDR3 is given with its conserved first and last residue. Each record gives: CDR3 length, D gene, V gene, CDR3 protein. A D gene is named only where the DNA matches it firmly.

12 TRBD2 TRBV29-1 CSVRTSAYEQYF
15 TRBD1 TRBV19 CASSVRQGANNEQFF
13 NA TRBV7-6 CASSLQEGEKLFF
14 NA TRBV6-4 CASSEGATNEKLFF
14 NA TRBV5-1 CASSLAVPGETQYF
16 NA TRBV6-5 CASSYRWTVSSYEQYF
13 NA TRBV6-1 CASSEYENSPLHF
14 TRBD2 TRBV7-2 CASSLGLAADTQYF
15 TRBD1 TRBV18 CASSPPTGAQETQYF
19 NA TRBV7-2 CASSSAGVGGIWPGNTIYF
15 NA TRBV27 CASSLSGAGTGELFF
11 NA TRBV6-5 CASKRRDSLFF
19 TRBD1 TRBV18 CASSLRWTGTKNVQETQYF
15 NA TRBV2 CASSEGSFPNYGYTF
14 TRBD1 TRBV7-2 CASSFGKQGDEQFF
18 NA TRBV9 CASSPNDSSRRTNEKLFF
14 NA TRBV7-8 CASSPMNRERGYTF
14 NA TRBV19 CASRDSPMNTEAFF
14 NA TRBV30 CAWSVPGFSTEAFF
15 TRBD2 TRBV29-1 CSATREDRVYNEQFF
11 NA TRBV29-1 CSVEEGFGQYF
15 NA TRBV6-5 CASSSPDRLIYGYTF
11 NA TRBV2 CASSLTDTQYF
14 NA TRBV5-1 CASSLSPDYYEQYF
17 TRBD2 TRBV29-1 CSVDGLAGGRNSYEQYF
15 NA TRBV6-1 CASSGQRTNRYEQYF
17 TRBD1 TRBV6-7 CASSYLNPGQENYGYTF
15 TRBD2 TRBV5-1 CASSPGTSLADTQYF
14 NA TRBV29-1 CSVFPITPNYGYTF
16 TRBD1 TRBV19 CASSITGQGRHEKLFF
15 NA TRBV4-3 CASSQVGAGPYEQYF
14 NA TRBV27 CASSPRQLNQPQHF
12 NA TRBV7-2 CASSSAGIRVFF
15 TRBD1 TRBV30 CAWSRDRGIYNEQFF
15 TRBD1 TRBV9 CASSGRDRGYNEQFF
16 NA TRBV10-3 CAISESGSSYNSPLHF
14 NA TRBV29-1 CSVRRLLGNNEQFF
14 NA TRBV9 CASSPGATYNEQFF
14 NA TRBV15 CATSRGLFTDTQYF
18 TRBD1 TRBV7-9 CASSRTGQVMDSNSPLHF
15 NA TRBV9 CASSSSGGDNQPQHF
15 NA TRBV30 CAWSVPQGGNQPQHF
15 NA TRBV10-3 CAISVGPGANYGYTF
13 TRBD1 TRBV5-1 CASSPGQGRLTFF
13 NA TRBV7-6 CASSLGRNTEAFF
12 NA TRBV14 CASSLSRDTQYF
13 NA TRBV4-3 CASSLSTNTEAFF